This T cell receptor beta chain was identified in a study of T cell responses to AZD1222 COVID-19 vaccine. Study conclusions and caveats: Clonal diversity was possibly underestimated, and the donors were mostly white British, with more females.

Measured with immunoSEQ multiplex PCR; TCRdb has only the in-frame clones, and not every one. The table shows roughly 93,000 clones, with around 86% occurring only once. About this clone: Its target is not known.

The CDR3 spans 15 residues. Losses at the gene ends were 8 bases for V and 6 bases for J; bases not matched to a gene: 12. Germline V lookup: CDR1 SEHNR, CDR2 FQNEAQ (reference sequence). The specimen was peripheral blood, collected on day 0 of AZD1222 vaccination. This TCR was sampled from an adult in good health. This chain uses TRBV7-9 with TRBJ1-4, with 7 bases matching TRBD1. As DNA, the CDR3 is TGTGCCAGCCAGCTTGGGCAGGGGGTCGATGAAAAACTGTTTTTT. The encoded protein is CASQLGQGVDEKLFF.